This entry lists 10 T cell receptor beta chains sequenced from one sample in a study of CD8+CD57+ T cells in acquired aplastic anemia. CDR3 and TCR beta VDJ profiling relied on genomic DNA as the template. TCRdb reprocessed the reads via MiXCR and lists one record per CDR3 protein. The data hold roughly 170,000 distinct CDR3 sequences, with less than 50% observed a single time. CD8+CD57+ cell expansion, shown by flow cytometry, had occurred in the patients selected for sequencing. Sequencing was done on a sample of sorted CD4+, CD8+, or CD8+CD57+ T cells (not recorded which) from PBMCs. The receptors were gathered from a human donor with aplastic anemia.

Comment on this clonotype: It is likely a read error, because the conserved phenylalanine at the end of the CDR3 is missing. V usage is TRBV10-3 and J usage is TRBJ1-5; D gene uncertain. This CDR3 is built from 12 residues. V lost 3 bases and J lost 8, with 8 bases in between. Germline V gives CDR1 ENHRY, CDR2 SYGVKD. DNA for the CDR3: TGTGCCATCAGTGATGGGAGGGAGCCCCAGCATTCT. Protein product: CAISDGREPQHS.

CDR3 nucleotides: TGTGCCACCAGCAGAGATGATTCCCCGTCCTACGAGCAGTACTTC. It codes for CATSRDDSPSYEQYF. V usage is TRBV15 and J usage is TRBJ2-7; D call uncertain. V gave up 0 bases and J gave up 1 base, with 10 bases separating them. The CDR3 runs 15 residues. Germline CDR1 is LNHNV and CDR2 is YYDKDF (reference sequence).

The chain has TRBV20-1 and TRBJ2-5; TRBD2 matches at 11 bases. J gave up 1 base and V 5 bases, and 6 bases lay outside the gene matches. This CDR3 has 15 amino acids. Germline V gene lookup returns CDR1 DFQATT and CDR2 SNEGSKA (reference sequence). The CDR3 DNA reads TGCAGTGCTCTAATTAGCGGGGGGGCCCAAGAGACCCAGTACTTC. It specifies CSALISGGAQETQYF.

This chain uses TRBV20-1 with TRBJ2-3; no clear D gene. This CDR3 region has 14 residues. The V end lost 3 bases, the J end lost 0 bases, and 10 bases lay between the germline ends. Germline CDR1 is DFQATT and CDR2 is SNEGSKA (reference sequence). Here the CDR3 reads CSASGVDSTDTQYF. In DNA, the CDR3 is TGCAGTGCTAGTGGAGTCGATAGCACAGATACGCAGTATTTT.

Many counts were recorded for this clonotype. The genes are TRBV24-1 and TRBJ1-1; 7 nucleotides align to TRBD1. Germline trimming cut 6 bases from V and 1 base from J; bases unmatched to any gene: 13. The CDR3 totals 17 residues. From germline, CDR1 is KGHDR and CDR2 SFDVKD. The CDR3 sequence: CATSPGLQGPRNTEAFF. CDR3 bases: TGTGCCACCAGTCCTGGTTTACAGGGGCCGAGGAACACTGAAGCTTTCTTT.

In regard to this clonotype: The CDR3 ends on some other residue instead of the conserved phenylalanine or tryptophan, so this is likely a read error. No DNA is shown, since the ends of the CDR3 on it are uncertain; the CDR3 is the one TCRdb lists. The J gene is TRBJ2-7, the V gene TRBV6-6; the table's D call, TRBD2, was not checked against the DNA. Germline V gives CDR1 MNHNY, CDR2 SVGAGI (reference sequence). Both ends counted, the CDR3 spans 8 residues. CDR3 amino acids: CASSMGGT.

About this clonotype itself: Because it lacks the conserved phenylalanine or tryptophan at the end, this CDR3 is likely a read error. The V call is TRBV15, the J call TRBJ2-1; D unresolved. Germline assignment: CDR1 LNHNV and CDR2 YYDKDF (reference sequence). The CDR3 consists of 13 residues. Trimming took off 1 base at V and 13 bases at J, with 14 bases between the two ends. The CDR3 region has the DNA TGTGCCACCAGCAGAGTAGTTTCAATGGATCAGTTCTCC. It yields the protein CATSRVVSMDQFS.

Worth noting for this clonotype: One junction end disagrees with the germline gene, perhaps due to a read error. The V call is TRBV12-3 or TRBV12-4, the J call TRBJ2-4, with a possible D match to TRBD1 (6 bases). The CDR3 consists of 13 residues. The CDR3 sequence: CGSSPEQGHIQYF. The DNA for the CDR3 is TGTGGCAGCAGCCCTGAACAGGGCCACATTCAGTACTTC.

The genes are TRBV29-1 and TRBJ2-5, with unresolved D. The germline V gene encodes CDR1 SQVTM and CDR2 ANQGSEA. This CDR3 region has 11 residues. Between the trimmed V and J ends, which lost 7 bases and 0 bases, there was a span of 6 bases. As DNA, the CDR3 is TGCAGCGCAGGACACCAAGAGACCCAGTACTTC. Translating it yields CSAGHQETQYF. Full variable domain (missing parts from reference TRBV29-1 and TRBJ2-5): SAVISQKPSRDICQRGTSLTIQCQVDSQVTMMFWYRQQPGQSLTLIATANQGSEATYESGFVIDKFPISRPNLTFSTLTVSNMSPEDSSIYLCSAGHQETQYFGPGTRLLVL.

This clonotype was picked up many times. This chain uses TRBV7-3 with TRBJ2-3; TRBD1 matches at 7 bases. J was trimmed by 1 base and V by 5 bases; bases with no gene match: 3. The length of the CDR3 is 14 residues. Germline-derived CDR1 and CDR2 are SGHTA and FQGTGA. The CDR3 loop reads CASSQGQGTDTQYF. The CDR3, as DNA: TGTGCCAGCAGCCAAGGACAGGGCACAGATACGCAGTATTTT.